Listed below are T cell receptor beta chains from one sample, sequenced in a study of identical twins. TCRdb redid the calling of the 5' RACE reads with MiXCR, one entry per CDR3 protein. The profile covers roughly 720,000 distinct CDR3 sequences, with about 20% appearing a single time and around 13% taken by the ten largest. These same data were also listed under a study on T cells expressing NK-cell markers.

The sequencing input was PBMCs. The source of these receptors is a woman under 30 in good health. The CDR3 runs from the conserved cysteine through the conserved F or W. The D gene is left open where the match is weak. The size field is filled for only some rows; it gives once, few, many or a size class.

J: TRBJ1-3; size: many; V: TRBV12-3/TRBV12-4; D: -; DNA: TGTGCCAGCTGTAACTCTGGAAACACCATATATTTT; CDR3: CASCNSGNTIYF
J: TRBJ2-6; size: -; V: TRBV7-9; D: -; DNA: TGTGCCACCGATTCTGGGGCCAACGTCCTGACTTTC; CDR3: CATDSGANVLTF
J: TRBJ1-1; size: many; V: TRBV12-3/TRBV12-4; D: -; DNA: TGTGCCACCAACCCGCGCCCGCGAGAGGGGAGATCTGAAGCTTTCTTT; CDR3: CATNPRPREGRSEAFF
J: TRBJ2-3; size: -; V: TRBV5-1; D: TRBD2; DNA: TGCGCCAGCAGCTTGGGTTTTGGCGGGAGTATGGATACGCAGTATTTT; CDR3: CASSLGFGGSMDTQYF
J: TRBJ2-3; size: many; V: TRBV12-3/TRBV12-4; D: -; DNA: TGTGCCAGCAGCCTCCGACTAGGGGTCACAGATACGCAGTATTTT; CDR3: CASSLRLGVTDTQYF
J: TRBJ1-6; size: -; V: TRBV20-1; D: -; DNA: TGCAGTGCCAGGACAGCTAGCTCCTATAATTCACCCCTCCACTTT; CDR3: CSARTASSYNSPLHF
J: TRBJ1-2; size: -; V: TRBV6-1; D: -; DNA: TGTGCCAGCCGGGCCGCTGGCTACACCTTC; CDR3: CASRAAGYTF
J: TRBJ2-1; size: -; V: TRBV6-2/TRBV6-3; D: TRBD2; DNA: TGTGCCAGCAGCGGCCGGGCGGGGGGGTACAATGAGCAGTTCTTC; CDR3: CASSGRAGGYNEQFF
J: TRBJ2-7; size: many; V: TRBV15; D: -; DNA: TGTGCCACCAGCAGAGATTCAGGGTACGAGCAGTACTTC; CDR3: CATSRDSGYEQYF
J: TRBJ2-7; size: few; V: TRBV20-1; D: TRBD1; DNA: TGCAGTGCTAGAGCAGGAGGCAGGGGGAGTGAGCAGTACTTC; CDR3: CSARAGGRGSEQYF
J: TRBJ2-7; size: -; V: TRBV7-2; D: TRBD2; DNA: TGTGCCAGCAGCTCAGCGGGAGGGCCTCGAGAGCAGTACTTC; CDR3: CASSSAGGPREQYF
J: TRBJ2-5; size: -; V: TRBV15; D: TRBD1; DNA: TGTGCCACCAGCAGAGATTTGGGACAGGGGGAAGAGACCCAGTACTTC; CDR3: CATSRDLGQGEETQYF
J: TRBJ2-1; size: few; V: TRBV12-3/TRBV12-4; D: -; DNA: TGTGCCAGCAGTTCTATTACAGGGTTTGGGCAGTTCTTC; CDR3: CASSSITGFGQFF
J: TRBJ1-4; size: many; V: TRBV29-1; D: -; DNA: TGCAGCGTTGAAATAGGGGCAGGGGAGGATGAAAAACTGTTTTTT; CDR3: CSVEIGAGEDEKLFF
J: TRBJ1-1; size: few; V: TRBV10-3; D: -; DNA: TGTGCCATCAGTGAAAGGAACACTGAAGCTTTCTTT; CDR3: CAISERNTEAFF
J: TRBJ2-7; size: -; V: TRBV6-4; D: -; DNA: TGTGCCAGCAGTGACACTAGCATATCCGAGCAGTACTTC; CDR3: CASSDTSISEQYF
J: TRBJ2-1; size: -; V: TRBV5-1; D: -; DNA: TGCGCCAGCAGCCAGAGCACCCGACCCAGCAATGAGCAGTTCTTC; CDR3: CASSQSTRPSNEQFF
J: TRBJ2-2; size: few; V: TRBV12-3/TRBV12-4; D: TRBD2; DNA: TGTGCCAGCAGCCTGGGACTAGCGGGAGAAGACGGGGAGCTGTTTTTT; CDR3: CASSLGLAGEDGELFF
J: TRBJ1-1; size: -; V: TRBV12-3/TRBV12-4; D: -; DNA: TGTGCCAGCAGTTTAGAGTCGGGGTTAGGGGGGTTGGGGCCGAACACTGAAGCTTTCTTT; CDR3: CASSLESGLGGLGPNTEAFF
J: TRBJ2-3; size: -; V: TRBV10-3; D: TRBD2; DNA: TGTGCCATTTCCGGGACTAGCGAGAGGACAAGCACAGATACGCAGTATTTT; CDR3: CAISGTSERTSTDTQYF
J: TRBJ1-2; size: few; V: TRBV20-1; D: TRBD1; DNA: TGCAGTGCTCGTAAGACAGGGTTCTCGGATGGCTACACCTTC; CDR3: CSARKTGFSDGYTF
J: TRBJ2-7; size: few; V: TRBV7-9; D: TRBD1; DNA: TGTGCCAGCAGCGTTCCGGGACAGAGCTACGAGCAGTACTTC; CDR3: CASSVPGQSYEQYF
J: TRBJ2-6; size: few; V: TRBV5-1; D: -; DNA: TGCGCCAGCAGCTTGCTGGACGCTGGGGCCAACGTCCTGACTTTC; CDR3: CASSLLDAGANVLTF
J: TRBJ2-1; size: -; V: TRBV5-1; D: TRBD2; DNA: TGCGCCAGCAGCATAGCGGGATACAATGAGCAGTTCTTC; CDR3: CASSIAGYNEQFF
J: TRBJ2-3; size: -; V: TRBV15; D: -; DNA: TGTGCCACCAGCAGTTTAGGCACAGATACGCAGTATTTT; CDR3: CATSSLGTDTQYF
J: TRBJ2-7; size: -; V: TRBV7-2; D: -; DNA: TGTGCCAGCAGCTTAGCGGGCGGGGCAAGGGAGCAGTACTTC; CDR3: CASSLAGGAREQYF
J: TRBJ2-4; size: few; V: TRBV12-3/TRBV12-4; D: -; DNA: TGTGCCAGCCCCCTTCCGCGGGCAGGGGAAAACATTCAGTACTTC; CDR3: CASPLPRAGENIQYF
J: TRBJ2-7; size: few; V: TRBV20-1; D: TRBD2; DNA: TGCAGCCCAACTAGCGGGAGGGACGACGAGCAGTACTTC; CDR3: CSPTSGRDDEQYF
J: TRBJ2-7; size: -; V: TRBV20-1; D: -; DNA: TGCAGTGCTAGACAGGGCGGGAACGAGCAGTACTTC; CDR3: CSARQGGNEQYF
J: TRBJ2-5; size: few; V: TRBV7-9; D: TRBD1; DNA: TGTGCCAGCAGCTCTCGACAGGGAAGAGAGACCCAGTACTTC; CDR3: CASSSRQGRETQYF
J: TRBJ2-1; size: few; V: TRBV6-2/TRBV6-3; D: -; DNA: TGTGCCAGCAGTTACTATGAGGGAGGCGATTCCTACAATGAGCAGTTCTTC; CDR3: CASSYYEGGDSYNEQFF
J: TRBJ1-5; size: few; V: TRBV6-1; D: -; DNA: TGTGCCAGCAGTGCGGTGGGGGATCAGCCCCAGCATTTT; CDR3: CASSAVGDQPQHF
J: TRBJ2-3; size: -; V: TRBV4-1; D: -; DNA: TGCGCCAGCAGCCAAGTCATAAGCCCGACAGATACGCAGTATTTT; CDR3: CASSQVISPTDTQYF
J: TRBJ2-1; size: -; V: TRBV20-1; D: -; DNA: TGCAGTGCTAACCCATACAATGAGCAGTTCTTC; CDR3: CSANPYNEQFF
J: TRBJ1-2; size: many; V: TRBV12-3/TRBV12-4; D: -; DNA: TGTGCCAGCAGCCCCAGGGGAAACGGCTACACCTTC; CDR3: CASSPRGNGYTF
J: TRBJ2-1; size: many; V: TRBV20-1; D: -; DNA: TGCAGTGCTGACGGACGTTCAAATGAGCAGTTCTTC; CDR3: CSADGRSNEQFF
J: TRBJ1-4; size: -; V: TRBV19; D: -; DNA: TGTGCCAGTAGTCCACGATCGGGAAATGAAAAACTGTTTTTT; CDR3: CASSPRSGNEKLFF
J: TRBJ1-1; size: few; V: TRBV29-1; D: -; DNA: TGCAGCGTAAGAAAGATGAACACTGAAGCTTTCTTT; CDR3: CSVRKMNTEAFF
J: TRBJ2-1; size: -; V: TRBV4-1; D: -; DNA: TGCGCCAGCAGCCAAGGATTCGGCAATGAGCAGTTCTTC; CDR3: CASSQGFGNEQFF
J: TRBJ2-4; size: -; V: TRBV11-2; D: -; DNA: TGTGCCAGCAGCCCGTCACTAGCCAAAAACAATCAGTACTTC; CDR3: CASSPSLAKNNQYF
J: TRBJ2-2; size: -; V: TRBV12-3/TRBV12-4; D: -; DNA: TGTGCCAGCAGTTTGGACGGCTACACCGGGGAGCTGTTTTTT; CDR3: CASSLDGYTGELFF
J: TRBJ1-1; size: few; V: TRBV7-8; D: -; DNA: TGTGCCAGCAGCTTACAAGGGGAAAACACTGAAGCTTTCTTT; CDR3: CASSLQGENTEAFF
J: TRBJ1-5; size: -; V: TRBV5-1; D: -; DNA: TGCGCCAGCAGCTTGTGGGAGGGTCAGCCCCAGCATTTT; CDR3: CASSLWEGQPQHF
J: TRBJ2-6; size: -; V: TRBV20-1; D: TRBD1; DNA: TGCAGTGCTAGGGGGGCGGGACAGGGGGCTTCTACTGGGGCCAACGTCCTGACTTTC; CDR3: CSARGAGQGASTGANVLTF
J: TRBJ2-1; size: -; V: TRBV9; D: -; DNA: TGTGCCAGCAGCGTATTTGGATACAATGAGCAGTTCTTC; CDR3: CASSVFGYNEQFF
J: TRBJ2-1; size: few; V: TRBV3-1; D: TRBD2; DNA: TGTGCCAGCAGCCAAGTCTCTGGGACTAGTTACCCTGGGCAGTTCTTC; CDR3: CASSQVSGTSYPGQFF
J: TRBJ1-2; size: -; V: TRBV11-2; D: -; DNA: TGTGCCAGCAGCGTTGACAGGACCTATGGCTACACCTTC; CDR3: CASSVDRTYGYTF
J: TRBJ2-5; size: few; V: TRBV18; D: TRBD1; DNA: TGTGCCAGCTCACGGACAGGGACCAGGGGAGAGACCCAGTACTTC; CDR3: CASSRTGTRGETQYF
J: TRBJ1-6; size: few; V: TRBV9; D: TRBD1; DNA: TGTGCCAGCAGCCCAGGGACAGGGGGTCGGGGATCACCCCTCCACTTT; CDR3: CASSPGTGGRGSPLHF
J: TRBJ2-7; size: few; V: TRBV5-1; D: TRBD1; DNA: TGCGCCAGCAGCTTCGCCGACAGGGTTTACTACGAGCAGTACTTC; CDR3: CASSFADRVYYEQYF
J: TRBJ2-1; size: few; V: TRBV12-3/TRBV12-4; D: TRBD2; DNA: TGTGCCAGCAGTTTATGGCGGGGGGAAGGTAATGAGCAGTTCTTC; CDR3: CASSLWRGEGNEQFF
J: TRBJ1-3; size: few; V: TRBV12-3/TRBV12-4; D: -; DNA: TGTGCCAGCAGTTTTGGCCCTGCCTCTGGAAACACCATATATTTT; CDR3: CASSFGPASGNTIYF
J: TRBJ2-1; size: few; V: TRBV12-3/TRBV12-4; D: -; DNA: TGTGCCAGCAGTCGATTCTCAGGGGAACACAATGAGCAGTTCTTC; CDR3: CASSRFSGEHNEQFF
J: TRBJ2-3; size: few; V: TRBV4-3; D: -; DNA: TGCGCCAGCAGCCGCACGGGCCCAGATACGCAGTATTTT; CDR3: CASSRTGPDTQYF
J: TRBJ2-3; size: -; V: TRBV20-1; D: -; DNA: TGCAGTGCTAGGAGGGTAGGCCCAGATACGCAGTATTTT; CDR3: CSARRVGPDTQYF